The 7 T cell receptor beta chains below all came from one sample that was sequenced in a study of blood T cell repertoires in COVID-19 (dated by TCRdb to about 2020). The library was produced with the immunoSEQ multiplex PCR assay. TCRdb limited this immuneACCESS table to in-frame rearrangements with V and J called. A share of clones is missing; checked studies link under half to unresolved V genes, and the rest is unexplained. In all, the sample holds 120,000 or so clones, and about 85% of those were seen once. The ten largest clonotypes hold about 7% of the sample. The specimen was peripheral blood. Receptor source: a man aged 80 or over with active or convalescent COVID-19.

The count of this clone is one. The CDR3 DNA is TGTGCCAGCAGCCGTACTAGCGGGGGTGCCCAAGAGACCCAGTACTTC. Translated: CASSRTSGGAQETQYF. The chain couples TRBV5-4 to TRBJ2-5, with 11 bases aligning to TRBD2. Trimming took 4 bases from V and 1 from J; bases not matched to a gene: 6. Germline-derived CDR1 and CDR2 are SGHNT and YYREEE (reference sequence). This CDR3 comprises 16 residues. The whole variable domain, remainder taken from reference TRBV5-4 and TRBJ2-5, is ETGVTQSPTHLIKTRGQQVTLRCSSQSGHNTVSWYQQALGQGPQFIFQYYREEENGRGNFPPRFSGLQFPNYSSELNVNALELDDSALYLCASSRTSGGAQETQYFGPGTRLLVL.

This chain joins TRBV3-1 (or the pseudogene TRBV3-2) and TRBJ2-7; possible D gene TRBD1, 6 bases. V was trimmed by 8 bases and J by 3 bases, leaving 20 bases between them. CDR1 LGHDT and CDR2 YNNKEL come from the germline V gene (reference sequence). This CDR3 contains 15 residues. The CDR3 loop reads CASLDDRDTHYEQYF. The CDR3 DNA reads as TGTGCCAGCCTTGATGACCGGGACACCCACTACGAGCAGTACTTC.

The CDR3 protein is CASSYIGNTEAFF. The CDR3 DNA follows: TGTGCCAGCAGTTACATCGGGAACACTGAAGCTTTCTTT. The chain joins TRBV6-5 to TRBJ1-1; no clear D gene. Germline V gene data show CDR1 as MNHEY and CDR2 as SVGAGI. V lost 2 bases and J lost 1, with 5 bases in between. CDR3 length: 13 amino acids.

The chain uses TRBV29-1 and TRBJ2-7; 9 nucleotides align to TRBD2. The CDR3 loop spans 13 amino acids. The germline gives CDR1 SQVTM, CDR2 ANQGSEA. With 6 bases clipped from V and 6 bases from J, the junction kept 9 bases outside the gene matches. The CDR3 sequence is CSVATSGEGEQYF. For the CDR3, the DNA is TGCAGCGTGGCGACTAGCGGCGAGGGCGAGCAGTACTTC.

In its sample, this clone was seen many times. The CDR3 region is CASSEISWEGKETQYF. Written as DNA, the CDR3 is TGTGCCAGCAGTGAAATTTCTTGGGAGGGTAAAGAGACCCAGTACTTC. This chain joins TRBV2 and TRBJ2-5, with TRBD2 matching 7 bases. The trim removed 2 bases at V and 3 bases at J, leaving 9 bases unmatched. The CDR3 has 16 amino acids. Germline V gene sequence: CDR1 SNHLY, CDR2 FYNNEI. Full variable domain (missing parts from reference TRBV2 and TRBJ2-5): EPEVTQTPSHQVTQMGQEVILRCVPISNHLYFYWYRQILGQKVEFLVSFYNNEISEKSEIFDDQFSVERPDGSNFTLKIRSTKLEDSAMYFCASSEISWEGKETQYFGPGTRLLVL.

The chain links TRBV5-5 to TRBJ1-5; possible D gene TRBD1, 5 bases. The CDR3 loop spans 15 amino acids. Between the trimmed V and J ends, which lost 0 bases and 3 bases, there was a span of 10 bases. The germline gives CDR1 SGHKS, CDR2 YYEKEE (reference sequence). The chain's CDR3 is CASSLGDSDNQPQHF. DNA for the CDR3: TGTGCCAGCAGCTTGGGAGACAGCGACAATCAGCCCCAGCATTTT.

This rearrangement joins TRBV30 to TRBJ1-5, with 7 bases identical to TRBD1. The CDR3 runs 13 residues. The germline CDR1 and CDR2 sequences are GTSNPN and SVGIG (reference sequence). The junction had 1 base not matched to a gene; V was cut back by 0 bases and J by 5 bases. The CDR3 DNA sequence: TGTGCCTGGAGTGTGCAGGGGGATCAGCCCCAGCATTTT. Amino acid sequence: CAWSVQGDQPQHF.